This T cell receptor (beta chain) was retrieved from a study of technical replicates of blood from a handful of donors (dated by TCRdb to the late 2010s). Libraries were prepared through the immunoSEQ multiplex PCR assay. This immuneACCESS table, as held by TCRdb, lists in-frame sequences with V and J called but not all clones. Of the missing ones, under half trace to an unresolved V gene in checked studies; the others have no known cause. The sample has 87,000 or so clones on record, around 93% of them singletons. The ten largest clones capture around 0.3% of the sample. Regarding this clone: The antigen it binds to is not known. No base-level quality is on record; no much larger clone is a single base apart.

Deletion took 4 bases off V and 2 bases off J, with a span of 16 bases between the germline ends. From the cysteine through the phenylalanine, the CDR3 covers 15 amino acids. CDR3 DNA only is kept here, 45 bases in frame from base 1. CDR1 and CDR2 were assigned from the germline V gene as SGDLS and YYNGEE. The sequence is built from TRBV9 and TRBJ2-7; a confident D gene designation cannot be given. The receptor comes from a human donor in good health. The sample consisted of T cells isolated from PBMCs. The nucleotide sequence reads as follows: TGTGCCAGCAGCTCCGAAGGAGAAAACACCTACGAGCAGTACTTC. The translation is CASSSEGENTYEQYF.